A selection of T cell receptor beta chains follows, all from one sample in a study of T cells in Graves' hyperthyroidism and ophthalmopathy. TCRdb independently ran MiXCR on the multiplex PCR reads; one entry per CDR3 protein. The sample lists some 180,000 distinct CDR3 sequences, roughly a sixth occurring once. Source material: blood. The receptors here all came from a woman in her forties or fifties with Graves' hyperthyroidism. Both conserved end residues are trimmed from each CDR3. A D gene is named only where the DNA matches it firmly.

V: TRBV30; D: TRBD2; length: 11; CDR3: AWRLAGSYEQY
V: TRBV12-3/TRBV12-4; D: TRBD1; length: 11; CDR3: ASTNRGGAEAF
V: TRBV16; D: -; length: 12; CDR3: ASSQSREGYGYT
V: TRBV28; D: -; length: 9; CDR3: ATSVVEEQY
V: TRBV20-1; D: TRBD1; length: 15; CDR3: SARVGTGLLAKNIQY
V: TRBV6-6; D: -; length: 14; CDR3: ASSYSKDPIIKSYT
V: TRBV12-3/TRBV12-4; D: TRBD2; length: 13; CDR3: ASIGLGAVTGELF
V: TRBV19; D: -; length: 11; CDR3: ASRMGQNTEAF
V: TRBV4-2; D: TRBD2; length: 16; CDR3: ASSHKLAGGPKYNEQF
V: TRBV3-1; D: TRBD2; length: 14; CDR3: ASSQDGREKTGELF
V: TRBV6-8; D: -; length: 11; CDR3: ASSYEVPETQY
V: TRBV14; D: -; length: 12; CDR3: ASSQRERLDTQY